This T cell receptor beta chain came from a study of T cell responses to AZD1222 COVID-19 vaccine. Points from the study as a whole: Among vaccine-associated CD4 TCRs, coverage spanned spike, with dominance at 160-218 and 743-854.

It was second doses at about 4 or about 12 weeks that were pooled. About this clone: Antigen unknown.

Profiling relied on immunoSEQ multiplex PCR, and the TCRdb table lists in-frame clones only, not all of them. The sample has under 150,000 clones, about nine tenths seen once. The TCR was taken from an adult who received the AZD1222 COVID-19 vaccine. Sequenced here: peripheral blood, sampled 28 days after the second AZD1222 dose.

This chain's CDR3 is CAISESDSRYYGYTF. The DNA for the CDR3 is TGTGCCATCAGTGAGTCGGACAGCAGATACTATGGCTACACCTTC. The gene calls are TRBV10-3 and TRBJ1-2; D might be TRBD1 (6 bases). V shed 0 bases and J shed 3 bases, with 11 bases lying between them. Looked up from germline, CDR1 is ENHRY and CDR2 is SYGVKD. This CDR3 spans 15 amino acids.